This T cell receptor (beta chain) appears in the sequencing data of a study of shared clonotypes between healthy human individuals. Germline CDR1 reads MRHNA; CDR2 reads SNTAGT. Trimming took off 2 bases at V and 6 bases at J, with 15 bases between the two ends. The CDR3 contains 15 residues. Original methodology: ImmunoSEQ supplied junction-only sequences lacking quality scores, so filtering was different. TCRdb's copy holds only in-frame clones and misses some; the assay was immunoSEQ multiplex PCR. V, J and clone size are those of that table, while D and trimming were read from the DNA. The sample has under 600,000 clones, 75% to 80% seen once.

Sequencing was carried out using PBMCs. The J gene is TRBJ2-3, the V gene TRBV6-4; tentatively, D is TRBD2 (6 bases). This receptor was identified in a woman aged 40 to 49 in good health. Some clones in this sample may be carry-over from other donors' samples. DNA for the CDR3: TGTGCCAGCAGTGACCTTAGCGGAGATGCGGATACGCAGTATTTT. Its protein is CASSDLSGDADTQYF.